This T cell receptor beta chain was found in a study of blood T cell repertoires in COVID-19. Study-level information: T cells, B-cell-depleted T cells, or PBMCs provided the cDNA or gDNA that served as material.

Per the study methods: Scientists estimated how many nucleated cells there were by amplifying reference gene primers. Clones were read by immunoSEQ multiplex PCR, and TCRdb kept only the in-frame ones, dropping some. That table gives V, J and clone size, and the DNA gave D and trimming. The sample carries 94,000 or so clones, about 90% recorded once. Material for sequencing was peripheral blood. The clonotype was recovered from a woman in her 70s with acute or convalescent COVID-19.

CDR3 region: CASSPGVTYGYTF. CDR3 in DNA: TGTGCCAGCAGTCCAGGGGTAACCTATGGCTACACCTTC. The gene calls are TRBV12-3 or TRBV12-4 and TRBJ1-2; tentatively, D is TRBD1 (6 bases). CDR3 length: 13 amino acids. Trimming left V 5 bases short and J 4 bases short, with 11 bases between.